This record covers a single TCR beta chain. Its antigen is undetermined. This table comes from immunoSEQ multiplex PCR, and its TCRdb copy is limited to in-frame clones, with some not included. The table includes about 66,000 clones, approximately 80% detected once. This record belongs to a study of radiotherapy plus CTLA-4 blockade in lung cancer. Regarding the study as a whole: Radiotherapy plus ipilimumab was followed by expansion in blood of tumor-derived TCR clones. Reports state that early shifts in blood T cell clones, with interferon-beta, best predicted response.

Trimming pared 7 bases from V and 0 bases from J, leaving 12 bases between. The CDR3 has 15 amino acids. The germline V gene encodes CDR1 MNHNS and CDR2 SASEGT. The sample in question was peripheral blood, obtained from a patient treated with radiotherapy plus ipilimumab. The TCR was taken from a human donor with non-small cell lung cancer who had a partial response to radiotherapy plus ipilimumab. The V call is TRBV6-1, the J call TRBJ2-2; D is perhaps TRBD1 (6 bases). CDR3 bases: TGTGCCAGCACTCCGACAGGAGCGAACACCGGGGAGCTGTTTTTT. Translated: CASTPTGANTGELFF.